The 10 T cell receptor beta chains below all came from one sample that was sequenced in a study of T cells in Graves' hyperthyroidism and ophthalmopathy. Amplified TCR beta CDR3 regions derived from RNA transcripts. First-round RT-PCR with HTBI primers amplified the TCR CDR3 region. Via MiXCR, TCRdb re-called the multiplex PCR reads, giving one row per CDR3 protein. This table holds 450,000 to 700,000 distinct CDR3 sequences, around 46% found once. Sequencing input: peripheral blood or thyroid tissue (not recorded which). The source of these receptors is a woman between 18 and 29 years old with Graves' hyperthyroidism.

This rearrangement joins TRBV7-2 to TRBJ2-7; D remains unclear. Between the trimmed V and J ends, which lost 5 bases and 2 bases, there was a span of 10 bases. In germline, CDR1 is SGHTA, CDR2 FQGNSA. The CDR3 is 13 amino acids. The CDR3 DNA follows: TGTGCCAGCAGCAAATCTGGAGCCTACGAGCAGTACTTC. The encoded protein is CASSKSGAYEQYF.

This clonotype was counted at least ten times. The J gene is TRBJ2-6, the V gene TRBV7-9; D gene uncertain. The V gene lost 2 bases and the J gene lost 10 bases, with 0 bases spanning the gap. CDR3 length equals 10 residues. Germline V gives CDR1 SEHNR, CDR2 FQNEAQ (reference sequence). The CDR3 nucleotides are TGTGCCAGCAGCTTAAACGTCCTGACTTTC. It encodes CASSLNVLTF.

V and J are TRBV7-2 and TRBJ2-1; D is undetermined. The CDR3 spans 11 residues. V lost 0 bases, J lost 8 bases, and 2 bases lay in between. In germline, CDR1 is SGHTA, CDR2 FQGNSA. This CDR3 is CASSLAYEQFF. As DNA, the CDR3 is TGTGCCAGCAGCTTAGCCTATGAGCAGTTCTTC.

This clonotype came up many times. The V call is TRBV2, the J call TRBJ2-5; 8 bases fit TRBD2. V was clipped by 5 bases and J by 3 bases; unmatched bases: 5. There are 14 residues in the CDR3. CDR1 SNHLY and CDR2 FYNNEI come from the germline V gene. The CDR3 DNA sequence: TGTGCCAGCAGTCCTAGCGGGCACGAAGAGACCCAGTACTTC. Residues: CASSPSGHEETQYF.

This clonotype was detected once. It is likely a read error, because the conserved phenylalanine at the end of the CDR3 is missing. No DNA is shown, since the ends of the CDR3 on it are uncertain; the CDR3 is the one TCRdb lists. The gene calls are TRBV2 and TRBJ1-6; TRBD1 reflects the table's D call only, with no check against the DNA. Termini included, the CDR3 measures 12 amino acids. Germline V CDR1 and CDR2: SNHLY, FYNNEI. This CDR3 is CASSEGVKGNHY.

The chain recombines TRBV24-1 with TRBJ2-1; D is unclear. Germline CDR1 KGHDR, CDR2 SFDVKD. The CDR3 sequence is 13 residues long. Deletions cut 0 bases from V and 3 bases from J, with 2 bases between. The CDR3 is CATSDLGYNEQFF. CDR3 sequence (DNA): TGTGCCACCAGTGATTTGGGCTACAATGAGCAGTTCTTC.

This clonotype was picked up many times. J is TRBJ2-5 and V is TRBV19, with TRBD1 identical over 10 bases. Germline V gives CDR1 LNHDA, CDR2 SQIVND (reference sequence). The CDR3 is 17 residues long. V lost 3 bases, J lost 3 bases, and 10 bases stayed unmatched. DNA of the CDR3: TGTGCCAGTAGTATGAGGCGGACAGGGGGAGGAGAAGAGACCCAGTACTTC. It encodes CASSMRRTGGGEETQYF.

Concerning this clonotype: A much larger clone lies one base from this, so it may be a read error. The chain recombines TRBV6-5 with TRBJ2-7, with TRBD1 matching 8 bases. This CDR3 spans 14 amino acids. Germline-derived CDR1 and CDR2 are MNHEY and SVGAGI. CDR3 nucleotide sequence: TGTGCCAGCGGTTACTCTATTACGACAGGGGCGCAGTACTTC. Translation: CASGYSITTGAQYF.

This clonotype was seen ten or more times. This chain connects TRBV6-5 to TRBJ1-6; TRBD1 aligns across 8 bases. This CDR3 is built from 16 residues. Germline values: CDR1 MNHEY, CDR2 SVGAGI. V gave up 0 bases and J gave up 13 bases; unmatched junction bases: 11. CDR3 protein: CASSYSPPRQGPPLHF. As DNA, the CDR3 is TGTGCCAGCAGTTACTCGCCTCCGCGACAGGGGCCTCCCCTCCACTTT.

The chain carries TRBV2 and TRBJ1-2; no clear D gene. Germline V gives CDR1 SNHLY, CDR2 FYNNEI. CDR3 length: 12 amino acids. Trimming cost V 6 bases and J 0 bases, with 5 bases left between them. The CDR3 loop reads CASRVANYGYTF. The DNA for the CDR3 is TGTGCCAGCAGGGTAGCTAACTATGGCTACACCTTC.